One sample yielded the 25 T cell receptor beta chains listed below, sequenced in a study of T cell responses to AZD1222 COVID-19 vaccine. The table came from immunoSEQ multiplex PCR; TCRdb's copy has only in-frame clones and leaves some out. The sample has about 89,000 clones, 89% seen once; the top ten hold 5.5%. Sequenced here: peripheral blood, sampled 28 days after the second AZD1222 dose. Source of these receptors: an adult who received the AZD1222 COVID-19 vaccine.

V usage is TRBV5-4 and J usage is TRBJ1-2; D uncertain. Trimming shortened V by 4 bases and J by 3 bases, and 19 bases separated the two germline ends. The CDR3 has 16 amino acids. Per germline, CDR1 SGHNT and CDR2 YYREEE (reference sequence). Here the CDR3 reads CASSQKTTGIYYGYTF. CDR3 bases: TGTGCCAGCAGCCAGAAGACAACGGGTATCTACTATGGCTACACCTTC.

The rearrangement joins TRBV19 to TRBJ1-2; TRBD1 aligns across 8 bases. Germline V CDR1 and CDR2: LNHDA, SQIVND (reference sequence). The CDR3 length is 14 residues. Trimming at V came to 6 bases and at J to 2 bases, leaving 5 bases not matched to a gene. As DNA, the CDR3 is TGTGCCAGTAGCCGAGACAGGGGCAACTATGGCTACACCTTC. Its translation is CASSRDRGNYGYTF.

The rearrangement joins TRBV29-1 to TRBJ2-2; D gene ambiguous. V was clipped by 5 bases and J by 2 bases, with 6 bases between them. The germline V gene encodes CDR1 SQVTM and CDR2 ANQGSEA. The CDR3 is made up of 12 amino acids. CDR3 loop: CSVWGNTGELFF. The CDR3 DNA reads TGCAGCGTTTGGGGTAACACCGGGGAGCTGTTTTTT.

The chain joins TRBV4-1 to TRBJ2-7; 7 nucleotides line up with TRBD2. Germline loops: CDR1 MGHRA, CDR2 YSYEKL. The trim removed 0 bases at V and 9 bases at J, leaving 29 bases unmatched. The CDR3 contains 21 residues. The CDR3 nucleotides read TGCGCCAGCAGCCAAGATAGAAGGGGCAGCCCGGTTGGCGGGGCCCGGGGGGTGCAGTACTTC. This encodes CASSQDRRGSPVGGARGVQYF.

The chain uses TRBV5-1 and TRBJ2-6; tentative D call: TRBD2 (7 bases). Germline V CDR1 and CDR2: SGHRS, YFSETQ. V lost 0 bases, J lost 3 bases, and 19 bases lay in between. The CDR3 spans 19 residues. CDR3 in amino acids: CASSLGGGGSVGGANVLTF. The DNA for the CDR3 is TGCGCCAGCAGCTTGGGAGGGGGAGGGTCGGTCGGTGGGGCCAACGTCCTGACTTTC.

This sequence joins TRBV7-2 and TRBJ1-5, with a possible D match to TRBD1 (6 bases). Trimming shortened V by 0 bases and J by 6 bases, and 12 bases separated the two germline ends. The CDR3 is made up of 15 amino acids. Germline V gene sequence: CDR1 SGHTA, CDR2 FQGNSA. CDR3 DNA sequence: TGTGCCAGCAGCTTAGCCAGGGGAAGAGTTCAGCCCCAGCATTTT. It specifies CASSLARGRVQPQHF.

The V and J genes are TRBV5-1 and TRBJ1-2; D is uncertain. The CDR3 runs to 12 residues. CDR1 and CDR2 (germline): SGHRS, YFSETQ. V lost 6 bases, J lost 8 bases, and 14 bases lay in between. The DNA of the CDR3 is TGCGCCAGCATGTCGGGGTTAGGCGGCTACACCTTC. It translates to CASMSGLGGYTF.

The chain joins TRBV5-1 to TRBJ2-3; D may be TRBD2 (5 bases). There are 15 residues in the CDR3. The germline V and J ends were trimmed by 3 bases and 1 base, with 12 bases remaining between them. CDR1 is SGHRS and CDR2 is YFSETQ in the germline V gene. The CDR3 is CASSWVNGGTDTQYF. The CDR3 DNA is TGCGCCAGCAGCTGGGTAAACGGGGGCACAGATACGCAGTATTTT.

The chain couples TRBV10-2 to TRBJ2-5; 7 nucleotides line up with TRBD2. The junction had 5 bases not matched to a gene; V was cut back by 5 bases and J by 2 bases. Germline V lookup: CDR1 WSHSY, CDR2 SAAADI. CDR3 size: 14 residues. CDR3 sequence: CASSRAGRQETQYF. The CDR3, as DNA: TGCGCCAGCAGTCGAGCGGGGAGACAAGAGACCCAGTACTTC.

This clone was observed once. V usage is TRBV27 and J usage is TRBJ1-6; 9 nucleotides agree with TRBD1. The trim removed 0 bases at V and 9 bases at J, leaving 12 bases unmatched. There are 18 residues in the CDR3. The V gene's germline CDR1 is MNHEY and CDR2 SMNVEV (reference sequence). CDR3 region: CASSLSGATGGYGSPLHF. DNA of the CDR3: TGTGCCAGCAGTTTATCGGGGGCGACAGGGGGGTACGGTTCACCCCTCCACTTT.

The V and J genes are TRBV6-1 and TRBJ2-1; 10 bases align to TRBD2. CDR1 and CDR2 (germline): MNHNS, SASEGT. V was pared by 4 bases and J by 8 bases, with 14 bases of the junction left unmatched. This CDR3 comprises 17 residues. The CDR3 nucleotides are TGTGCCAGCAGTGGGCAGCGGGGGGGCCGGTTTGGCGATGAGCAGTTCTTC. It codes for CASSGQRGGRFGDEQFF.

J is TRBJ1-4 and V is TRBV4-1; TRBD1 might be the D (5 bases). Germline V gene sequence: CDR1 MGHRA, CDR2 YSYEKL. CDR3 length: 15 amino acids. Trimming cost V 0 bases and J 5 bases, with 10 bases left between them. The CDR3 region has the DNA TGCGCCAGCAGCCAAGAGGGCAGGGAGAATGAAAAACTGTTTTTT. It is translated as CASSQEGRENEKLFF.

The J gene is TRBJ1-1, the V gene TRBV2; the D is unclear. In germline, CDR1 is SNHLY, CDR2 FYNNEI. The CDR3 has 14 residues. Trimming took 1 base from V and 4 from J, leaving 10 bases between them. The CDR3 protein is CASSEGGGGTEAFF. The CDR3 bases are TGTGCCAGCAGTGAAGGGGGAGGAGGCACTGAAGCTTTCTTT.

This chain connects TRBV10-2 to TRBJ1-1; no definite D call. Trimming cost V 6 bases and J 3 bases, with 11 bases left between them. The CDR3 runs to 13 residues. Per the germline V gene, CDR1 is WSHSY and CDR2 is SAAADI. CDR3 DNA: TGCGCCAGCAGGCTTTCAGTCTACACTGAAGCTTTCTTT. It translates to CASRLSVYTEAFF.

This clone was counted once. The chain recombines TRBV10-3 with TRBJ2-7, with D perhaps given as TRBD1 or TRBD2 (5 bases each). V was shortened by 10 bases and J by 2 bases, with 18 bases between the two germline ends. The CDR3 has 14 residues. CDR1 is ENHRY and CDR2 is SYGVKD in the germline V gene. CDR3 amino acids: CATFGAGPTYEQYF. The DNA of the CDR3 is TGTGCCACCTTCGGGGCAGGGCCCACCTACGAGCAGTACTTC.

The chain employs TRBV19 and TRBJ1-2, with 7 bases fitting TRBD1. Germline V gene lookup returns CDR1 LNHDA and CDR2 SQIVND (reference sequence). The CDR3 sequence is 15 residues long. Germline trimming cut 5 bases from V and 2 bases from J; bases unmatched to any gene: 8. The chain's CDR3 is CASSREMGQNYGYTF. DNA for the CDR3: TGTGCCAGTAGTCGAGAGATGGGACAGAACTATGGCTACACCTTC.

CDR3 in DNA: TGTGCCCGGACCTTGGGGGCGGGGGGCCCCACAGATACGCAGTATTTT. Translating it yields CARTLGAGGPTDTQYF. This chain links TRBV15 with TRBJ2-3; TRBD2 aligns across 8 bases. Germline-derived CDR1 and CDR2 are LNHNV and YYDKDF (reference sequence). CDR3 length: 16 amino acids. With 11 bases clipped from V and 2 bases from J, the junction kept 15 bases outside the gene matches.

Concerning this clone itself: The junction and the germline gene differ at one end; a read error may be behind it. The rearrangement uses TRBV30 and TRBJ1-6; D is uncertain. The CDR3 has 12 residues. Germline CDR1 reads GTSNPN; CDR2 reads SVGIG (reference sequence). CDR3 DNA: TGTGCCTGGAGTGCCTACAATTCACCCCTCCACTTT. Residues: CAWSAYNSPLHF.

This chain joins TRBV7-8 and TRBJ1-1; D remains ambiguous. The CDR3 runs 14 residues. Germline CDR1 SGHVS, CDR2 FQNEAQ. The V gene lost 6 bases and the J gene lost 6 bases, with 17 bases spanning the gap. CDR3 protein: CASSIPQRLAEAFF. CDR3 coding DNA: TGTGCCAGCAGTATCCCCCAGAGGTTGGCTGAAGCTTTCTTT.

The V call is TRBV10-1, the J call TRBJ1-2; 7 bases agree with TRBD1. The CDR3 has 13 residues. CDR1 is WNHNN, CDR2 SYGVQD, per germline (reference sequence). After removal of 6 bases from V and 3 bases from J, the junction contained 4 bases not matched to a gene. The CDR3 protein is CASRGRGDYGYTF. The CDR3, as DNA: TGCGCCAGCAGAGGCAGGGGGGACTATGGCTACACCTTC.

The chain links TRBV7-9 to TRBJ1-1; D may be TRBD1 (5 bases). The germline V gene has CDR1 SEHNR and CDR2 FQNEAQ (reference sequence). Deletions cut 5 bases from V and 10 bases from J, with 23 bases between. The CDR3 contains 15 residues. The DNA for the CDR3 is TGTGCCAGCAGCCCCGGGACCGCCCGGGGAGGTAGAGCTTTCTTT. Its protein is CASSPGTARGGRAFF.

The chain has TRBV9 and TRBJ2-2; the D is unclear. V was pared by 4 bases and J by 3 bases, with 1 base between. The CDR3 covers 11 residues. Germline V gene lookup returns CDR1 SGDLS and CDR2 YYNGEE. CDR3 bases: TGTGCCAGCAGCCACACCGGGGAGCTGTTTTTT. Protein: CASSHTGELFF. Based on the CDR3 plus reference TRBV9 and TRBJ2-2, the full variable domain is DSGVTQTPKHLITATGQRVTLRCSPRSGDLSVYWYQQSLDQGLQFLIQYYNGEERAKGNILERFSAQQFPDLHSELNLSSLELGDSALYFCASSHTGELFFGEGSRLTVL.

The genes are TRBV14 and TRBJ2-5, with TRBD1 identical over 9 bases. V lost 0 bases, J lost 4 bases, and 6 bases stayed unmatched. The length of the CDR3 is 16 residues. Germline CDR1 SGHDN, CDR2 FVKESK. CDR3: CASSQEVYRGLETQYF. The CDR3 nucleotides are TGTGCCAGCAGCCAAGAAGTTTACAGGGGGCTAGAGACCCAGTACTTC.

The chain couples TRBV9 to TRBJ2-3, with a tentative D call TRBD2 (5 bases). CDR1 SGDLS and CDR2 YYNGEE come from the germline V gene. This CDR3 region has 15 residues. The germline V and J ends were trimmed by 4 bases and 0 bases, with 12 bases remaining between them. CDR3 sequence reads: CASSPQAVSTDTQYF. In DNA form, the CDR3 reads TGTGCCAGCAGCCCACAAGCGGTGAGCACAGATACGCAGTATTTT.

The chain has TRBV6-2 or TRBV6-3 and TRBJ1-4; possible D gene TRBD1, 6 bases. The CDR3 consists of 14 residues. CDR1 and CDR2 (germline): MNHEY, SVGEGT. V was clipped by 4 bases and J by 8 bases, with 14 bases between them. CDR3 loop: CASSWGRSDEKLFF. In nucleotides, the CDR3 is TGTGCCAGCAGTTGGGGGCGAAGTGACGAAAAACTGTTTTTT.